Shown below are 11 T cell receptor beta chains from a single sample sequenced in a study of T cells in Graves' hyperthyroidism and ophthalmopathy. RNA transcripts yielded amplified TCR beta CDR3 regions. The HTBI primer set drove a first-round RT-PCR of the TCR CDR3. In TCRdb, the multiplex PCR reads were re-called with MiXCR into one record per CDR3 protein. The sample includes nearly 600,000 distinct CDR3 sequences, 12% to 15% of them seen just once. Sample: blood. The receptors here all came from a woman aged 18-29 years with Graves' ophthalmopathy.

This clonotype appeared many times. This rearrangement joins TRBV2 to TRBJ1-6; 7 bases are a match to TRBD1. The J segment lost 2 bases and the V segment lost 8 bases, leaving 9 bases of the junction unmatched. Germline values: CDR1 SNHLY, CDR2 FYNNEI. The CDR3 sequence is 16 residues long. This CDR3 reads CASQQGTYTYNSPLHF. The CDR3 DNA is TGTGCCAGCCAACAGGGGACGTACACCTATAATTCACCCCTCCACTTT.

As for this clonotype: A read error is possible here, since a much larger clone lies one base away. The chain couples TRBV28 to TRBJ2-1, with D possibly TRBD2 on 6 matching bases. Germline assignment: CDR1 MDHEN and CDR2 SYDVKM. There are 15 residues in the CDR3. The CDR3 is CTSSLEGLSYNEQFF. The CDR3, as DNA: TGTACCAGCAGTTTGGAGGGGCTCTCCTACAATGAGCAGTTCTTC. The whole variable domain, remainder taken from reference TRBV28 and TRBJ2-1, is DVKVTQSSRYLVKRTGEKVFLECVQDMDHENMFWYRQDPGLGLRLIYFSYDVKMKEKGDIPEGYSVSREKKERFSLILESASTNQTSMYLCTSSLEGLSYNEQFFGPGTRLTVL.

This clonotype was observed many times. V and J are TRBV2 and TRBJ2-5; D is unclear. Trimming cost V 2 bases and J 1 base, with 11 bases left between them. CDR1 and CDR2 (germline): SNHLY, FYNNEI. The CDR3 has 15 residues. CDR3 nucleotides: TGTGCCAGCAGTGAAATTTCGGGCGTCCAAGAGACCCAGTACTTC. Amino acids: CASSEISGVQETQYF.

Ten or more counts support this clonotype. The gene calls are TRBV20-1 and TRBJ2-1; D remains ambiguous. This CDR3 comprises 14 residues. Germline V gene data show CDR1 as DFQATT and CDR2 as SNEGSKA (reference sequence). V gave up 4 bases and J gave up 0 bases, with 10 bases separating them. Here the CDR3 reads CSATDSSSYNEQFF. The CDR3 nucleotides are TGCAGTGCTACTGACTCGAGCTCCTACAATGAGCAGTTCTTC.

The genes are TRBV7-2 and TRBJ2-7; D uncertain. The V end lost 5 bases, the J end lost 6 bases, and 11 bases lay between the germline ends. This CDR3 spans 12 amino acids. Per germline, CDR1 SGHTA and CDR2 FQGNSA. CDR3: CASSQDLSEQYF. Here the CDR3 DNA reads TGTGCCAGCAGCCAAGACCTCTCCGAGCAGTACTTC.

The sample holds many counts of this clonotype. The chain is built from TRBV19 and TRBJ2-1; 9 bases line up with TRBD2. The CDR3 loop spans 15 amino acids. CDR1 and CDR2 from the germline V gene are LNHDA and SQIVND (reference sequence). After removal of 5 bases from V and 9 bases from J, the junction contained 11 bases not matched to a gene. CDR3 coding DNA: TGTGCCAGTAGTTCCCGCGGGAGGGCCAGGGGTGAGCAGTTCTTC. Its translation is CASSSRGRARGEQFF.

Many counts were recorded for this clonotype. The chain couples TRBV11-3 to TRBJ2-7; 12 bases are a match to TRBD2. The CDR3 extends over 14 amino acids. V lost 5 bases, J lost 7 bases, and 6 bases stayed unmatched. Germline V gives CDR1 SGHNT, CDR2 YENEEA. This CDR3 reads CASSTQGLAGEQYF. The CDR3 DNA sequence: TGTGCCAGCAGCACACAAGGACTAGCGGGAGAGCAGTACTTC. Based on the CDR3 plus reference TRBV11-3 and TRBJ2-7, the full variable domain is EAGVVQSPRYKIIEKKQPVAFWCNPISGHNTLYWYLQNLGQGPELLIRYENEEAVDDSQLPKDRFSAERLKGVDSTLKIQPAELGDSAVYLCASSTQGLAGEQYFGPGTRLTVT.

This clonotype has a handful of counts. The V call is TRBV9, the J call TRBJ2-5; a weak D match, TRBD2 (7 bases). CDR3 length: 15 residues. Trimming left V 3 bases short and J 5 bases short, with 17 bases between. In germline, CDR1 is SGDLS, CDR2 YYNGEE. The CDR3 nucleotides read TGTGCCAGCAGCGGATCATTAGGGGGGGCGGAGACCCAGTACTTC. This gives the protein CASSGSLGGAETQYF.

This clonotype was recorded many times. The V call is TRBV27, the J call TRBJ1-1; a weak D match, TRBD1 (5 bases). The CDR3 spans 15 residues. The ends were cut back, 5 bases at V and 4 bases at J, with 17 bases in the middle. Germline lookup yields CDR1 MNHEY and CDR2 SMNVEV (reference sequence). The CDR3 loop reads CASSRGGTAVTEAFF. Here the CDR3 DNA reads TGTGCCAGCAGTAGGGGTGGGACGGCCGTCACTGAAGCTTTCTTT.

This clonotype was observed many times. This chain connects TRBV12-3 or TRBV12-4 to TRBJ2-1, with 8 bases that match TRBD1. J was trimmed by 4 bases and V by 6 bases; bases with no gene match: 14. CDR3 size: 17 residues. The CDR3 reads CASSPGQDQIRYNEQFF. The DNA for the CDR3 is TGTGCCAGCAGCCCGGGACAGGACCAGATCCGTTACAATGAGCAGTTCTTC.

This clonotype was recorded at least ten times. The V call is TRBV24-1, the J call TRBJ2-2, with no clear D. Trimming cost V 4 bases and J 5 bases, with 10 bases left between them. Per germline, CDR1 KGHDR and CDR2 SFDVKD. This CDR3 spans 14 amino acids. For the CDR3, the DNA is TGTGCCACCAGTGACGCATCAGTAACCGGGGAGCTGTTTTTT. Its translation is CATSDASVTGELFF.